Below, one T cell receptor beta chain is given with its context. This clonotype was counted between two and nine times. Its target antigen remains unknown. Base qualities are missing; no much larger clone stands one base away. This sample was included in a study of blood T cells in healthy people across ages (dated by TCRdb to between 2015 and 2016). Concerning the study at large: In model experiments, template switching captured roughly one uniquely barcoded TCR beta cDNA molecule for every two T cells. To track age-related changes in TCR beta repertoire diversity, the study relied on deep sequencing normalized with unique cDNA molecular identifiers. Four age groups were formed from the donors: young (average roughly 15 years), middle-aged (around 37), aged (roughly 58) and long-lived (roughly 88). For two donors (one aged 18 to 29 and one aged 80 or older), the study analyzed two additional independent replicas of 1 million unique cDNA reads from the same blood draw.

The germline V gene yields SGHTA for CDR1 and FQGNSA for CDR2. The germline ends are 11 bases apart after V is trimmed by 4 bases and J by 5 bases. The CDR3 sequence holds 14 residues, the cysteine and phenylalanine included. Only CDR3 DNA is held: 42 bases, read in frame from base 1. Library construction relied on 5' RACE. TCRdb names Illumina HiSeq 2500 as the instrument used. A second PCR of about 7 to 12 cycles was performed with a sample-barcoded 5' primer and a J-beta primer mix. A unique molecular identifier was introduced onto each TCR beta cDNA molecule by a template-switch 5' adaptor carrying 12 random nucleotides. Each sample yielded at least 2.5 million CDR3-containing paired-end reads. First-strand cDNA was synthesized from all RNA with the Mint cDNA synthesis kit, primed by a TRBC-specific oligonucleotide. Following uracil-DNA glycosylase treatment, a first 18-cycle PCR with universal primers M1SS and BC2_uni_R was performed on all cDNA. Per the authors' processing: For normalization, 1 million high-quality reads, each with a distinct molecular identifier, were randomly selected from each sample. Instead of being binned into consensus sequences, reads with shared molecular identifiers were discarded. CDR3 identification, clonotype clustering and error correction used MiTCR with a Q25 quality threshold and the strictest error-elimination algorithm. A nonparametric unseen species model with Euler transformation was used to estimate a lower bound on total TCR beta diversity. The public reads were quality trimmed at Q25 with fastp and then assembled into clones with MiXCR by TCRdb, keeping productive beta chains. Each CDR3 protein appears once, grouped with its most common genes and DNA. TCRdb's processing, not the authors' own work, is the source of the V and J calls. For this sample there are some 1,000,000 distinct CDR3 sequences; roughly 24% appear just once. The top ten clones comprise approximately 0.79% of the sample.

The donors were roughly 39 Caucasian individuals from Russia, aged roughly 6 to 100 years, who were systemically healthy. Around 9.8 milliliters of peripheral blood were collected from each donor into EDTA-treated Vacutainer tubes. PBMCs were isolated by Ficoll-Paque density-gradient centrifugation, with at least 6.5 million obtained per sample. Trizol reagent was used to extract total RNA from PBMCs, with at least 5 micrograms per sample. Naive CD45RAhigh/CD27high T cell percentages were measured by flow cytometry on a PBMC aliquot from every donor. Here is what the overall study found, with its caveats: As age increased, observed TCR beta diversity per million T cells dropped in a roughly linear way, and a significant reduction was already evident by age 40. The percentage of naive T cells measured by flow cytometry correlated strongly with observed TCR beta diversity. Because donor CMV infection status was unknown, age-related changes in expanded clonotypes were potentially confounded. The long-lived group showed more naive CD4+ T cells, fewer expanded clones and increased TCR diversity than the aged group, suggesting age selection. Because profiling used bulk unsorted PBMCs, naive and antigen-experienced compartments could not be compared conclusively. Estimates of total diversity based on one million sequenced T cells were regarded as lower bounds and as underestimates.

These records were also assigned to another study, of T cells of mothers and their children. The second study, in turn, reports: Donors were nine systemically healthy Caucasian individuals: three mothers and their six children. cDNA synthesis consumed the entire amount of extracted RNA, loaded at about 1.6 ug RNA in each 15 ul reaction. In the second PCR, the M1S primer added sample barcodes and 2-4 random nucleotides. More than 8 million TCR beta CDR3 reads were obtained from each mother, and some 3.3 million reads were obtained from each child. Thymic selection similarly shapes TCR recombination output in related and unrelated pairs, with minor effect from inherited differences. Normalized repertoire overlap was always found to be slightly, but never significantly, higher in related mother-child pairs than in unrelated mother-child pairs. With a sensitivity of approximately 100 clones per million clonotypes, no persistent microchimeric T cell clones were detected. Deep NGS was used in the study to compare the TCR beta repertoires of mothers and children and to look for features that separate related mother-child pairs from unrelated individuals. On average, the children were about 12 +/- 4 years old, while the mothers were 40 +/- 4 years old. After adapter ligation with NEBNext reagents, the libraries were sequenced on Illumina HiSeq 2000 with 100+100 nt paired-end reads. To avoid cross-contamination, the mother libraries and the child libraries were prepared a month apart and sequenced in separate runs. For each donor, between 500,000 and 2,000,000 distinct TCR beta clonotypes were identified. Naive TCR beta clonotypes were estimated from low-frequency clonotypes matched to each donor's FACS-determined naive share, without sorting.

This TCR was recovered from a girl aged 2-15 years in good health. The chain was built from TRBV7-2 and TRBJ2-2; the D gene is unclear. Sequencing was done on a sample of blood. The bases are TGTGCCAGCAGCTCCTACCCCAATACCGGGGAGCTGTTTTTT. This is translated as CASSSYPNTGELFF.